This T cell receptor (beta chain) was observed in a study of a mutant IDH1 vaccine in newly diagnosed glioma. About this clone itself: What it recognizes is unknown.

Time point indicated: week 35, safety follow-up. What each vaccine dose contained was 300 ug of mutant IDH1 20-mer peptide, accompanied by topical imiquimod. CDR1 is MNHNS, CDR2 SASEGT, per germline. Trimming cost V 0 bases and J 1 base, with 9 bases left between them. The CDR3 extends over 15 amino acids. Sequenced by immunoSEQ multiplex PCR; TCRdb stores in-frame clones only, minus some. The sample has 35,000 to 45,000 clones, 85% to 90% seen once. This specimen consisted of PBMCs, obtained from a glioma patient whose treatment included an IDH1 peptide vaccine. The chain carries TRBV6-1 and TRBJ2-5; D is perhaps TRBD2 (5 bases). This sequence originates from a middle-aged man with glioma. The CDR3 sequence: CASSEAEGSQETQYF. The CDR3 nucleotides are TGTGCCAGCAGTGAAGCTGAGGGAAGCCAAGAGACCCAGTACTTC.